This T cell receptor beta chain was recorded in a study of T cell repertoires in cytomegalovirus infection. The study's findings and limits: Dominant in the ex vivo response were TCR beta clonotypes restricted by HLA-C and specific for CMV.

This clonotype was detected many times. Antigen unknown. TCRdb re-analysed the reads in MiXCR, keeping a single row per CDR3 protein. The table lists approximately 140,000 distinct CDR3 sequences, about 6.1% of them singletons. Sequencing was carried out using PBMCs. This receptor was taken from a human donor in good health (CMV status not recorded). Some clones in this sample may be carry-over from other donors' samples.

The DNA of the CDR3 is TGTGCTAGTGGTTTGAAATCTGAAGCTTTCTTT. Residues: CASGLKSEAFF. This sequence joins TRBV12-5 and TRBJ1-1, with D unclear. The CDR3 is 11 residues long. Looked up from germline, CDR1 is LGHNT and CDR2 is FRNRAP. Trimming shortened V by 2 bases and J by 6 bases, and 4 bases separated the two germline ends.